This T cell receptor (beta chain) derives from a study of T cell responses to AZD1222 COVID-19 vaccine. V lost 3 bases and J lost 4, with 11 bases in between. The CDR3 has 13 residues. Germline assignment: CDR1 DFQATT and CDR2 SNEGSKA (reference sequence). Using immunoSEQ multiplex PCR, the repertoire was profiled, and TCRdb retains in-frame clones only, with some absent. The sample holds more than 95,000 clones, around 89% seen once. Broader study findings: It should be noted that donors were predominantly white British and more often female, and clonal diversity was possibly underestimated.

This clone was picked up one time. Antigen specificity is unknown. This sample comprised peripheral blood, obtained on day 0 of AZD1222 vaccination. The chain combines TRBV20-1 with TRBJ2-3; either TRBD1 or TRBD2 may supply D (5 bases each). The clonotype comes from an adult in good health. The CDR3 sequence: CSASGGIPDTQYF. The CDR3 DNA sequence: TGCAGTGCTAGTGGGGGTATACCAGATACGCAGTATTTT.